This T cell receptor beta chain was profiled in a study of cytotoxic CD8 clonotypes in ibrutinib-treated CLL. Study context: Response samples followed a median about 11 months of treatment, range 6 to 36.

Note on this clone: Its antigen is unknown.

Germline V gene data show CDR1 as LNHDA and CDR2 as SQIVND (reference sequence). The CDR3 is made up of 16 amino acids. The V and J ends lost 7 bases and 7 bases, in that order; junction bases with no gene match: 10. The data were produced by immunoSEQ multiplex PCR, yet TCRdb's version contains in-frame clones alone and is incomplete. The data hold about 160,000 clones, with about 84% observed a single time. Study results and caveats: Clonotypes that were public were uncommon, and they contracted or stayed stable on treatment.

The sequences come from PBMCs, collected after 24 months of ibrutinib treatment. The chain combines TRBV19 with TRBJ2-1, with TRBD2 identical over 13 bases. This clonotype was sampled from a human donor with chronic lymphocytic leukemia. Here the CDR3 reads CASNRPGLAGVNEQFF. The DNA for the CDR3 is TGTGCCAGTAATCGTCCCGGACTAGCGGGAGTGAATGAGCAGTTCTTC.